One sample yielded the 8 T cell receptor beta chains listed below, sequenced in a study of cytomegalovirus exposure and HLA in healthy donors. The PCR contained 60 Vbeta and 13 Jbeta primers. Profiling relied on immunoSEQ multiplex PCR, and the TCRdb table lists in-frame clones only, not all of them. The data show some 170,000 clones, approximately 80% seen once. The sequenced material came from PBMCs. The receptors shown here come from a man aged 25-40 years in good health and CMV-seropositive.

This clone is deemed medium-sized. The gene calls are TRBV19 and TRBJ2-7; TRBD1 matches at 8 bases. The CDR3 has 13 amino acids. J was trimmed by 3 bases and V by 3 bases; bases with no gene match: 1. Germline V gene sequence: CDR1 LNHDA, CDR2 SQIVND (reference sequence). CDR3 nucleotide sequence: TGTGCCAGTAGTATGGGACAGGTCTACGAGCAGTACTTC. The encoded protein is CASSMGQVYEQYF.

V usage is TRBV30 and J usage is TRBJ1-4, with a tentative D call TRBD1 (6 bases). CDR1 is GTSNPN, CDR2 SVGIG, per germline (reference sequence). The CDR3 consists of 13 residues. Between the trimmed V and J ends, which lost 5 bases and 13 bases, there was a span of 20 bases. As DNA, the CDR3 is TGTGCCTGGGCCACAGGGACTAAGGGGAGACTGTTTTTT. Protein sequence: CAWATGTKGRLFF.

The chain uses TRBV29-1 and TRBJ2-3; 8 nucleotides align to TRBD1. The germline gives CDR1 SQVTM, CDR2 ANQGSEA. This CDR3 region has 14 residues. After removal of 6 bases from V and 2 bases from J, the junction contained 7 bases not matched to a gene. CDR3 nucleotides: TGCAGCGTCCCGACAGGGGACTCCACAGATACGCAGTATTTT. This encodes CSVPTGDSTDTQYF.

CDR3 protein: CASSRGQETQYF. The CDR3 bases are TGTGCCAGCAGCCGGGGACAAGAGACCCAGTACTTC. The J gene is TRBJ2-5, the V gene TRBV7-2, with D possibly matching TRBD2 (5 bases). Trimming took 5 bases from V and 2 from J, leaving 6 bases between them. Per the germline V gene, CDR1 is SGHTA and CDR2 is FQGNSA. The CDR3 is 12 amino acids.

This clone was seen a single time. The V and J genes are TRBV11-3 and TRBJ2-5, with TRBD2 as a possible D gene (6 bases). There are 13 residues in the CDR3. The V gene lost 1 base and the J gene lost 9 bases, with 12 bases spanning the gap. CDR1 and CDR2 (germline): SGHNT, YENEEA. The CDR3 sequence: CASSLGGEEAQYF. In DNA, the CDR3 is TGTGCCAGCAGCTTAGGCGGGGAGGAGGCCCAGTACTTC.

This clone is a singleton in its sample. The V gene is TRBV5-6, the J gene TRBJ2-5, with a tentative D call TRBD2 (5 bases). The CDR3 loop spans 18 amino acids. Trimming removed 1 base at V and 5 bases at J, with 24 bases between. The germline CDR1 and CDR2 sequences are SGHDT and YYEEEE. The CDR3 DNA follows: TGTGCCAGCAGCTTGTTCTCGGGGTCCGGGTTAAGTTGGGAGACCCAGTACTTC. This sequence encodes CASSLFSGSGLSWETQYF.

This chain's CDR3 is CASSFGTGSGYTF. CDR3 in DNA: TGCGCCAGCAGCTTTGGGACAGGGAGTGGCTACACCTTC. This chain uses TRBV5-1 with TRBJ1-2, with 9 bases aligning to TRBD1. This CDR3 has 13 residues. V shed 2 bases and J 7 bases; nucleotides not matched to a gene: 3. Germline CDR1 is SGHRS and CDR2 is YFSETQ.

The V call is TRBV9, the J call TRBJ1-5, with 11 bases that match TRBD1. V shed 0 bases and J 5 bases; nucleotides not matched to a gene: 1. Germline V gives CDR1 SGDLS, CDR2 YYNGEE. The CDR3 spans 15 residues. Here the CDR3 DNA reads TGTGCCAGCAGCGTAGGGACAGGGGGCGATCAGCCCCAGCATTTT. Residues: CASSVGTGGDQPQHF.